This T cell receptor (beta chain) was obtained from a study of post-analysis software for immune sequencing data. Study-wide findings and caveats: Patients had higher frequencies than controls of about five TRBV segments, including TRBV5-6, TRBV5-1 and TRBV20-1.

A word on this clonotype: Antigen specificity is unknown.

From germline, CDR1 is SGHTA and CDR2 FQGNSA. This CDR3 is 15 amino acids long. The trim removed 5 bases at V and 5 bases at J, leaving 8 bases unmatched. Researchers reported that TCR beta cDNA libraries carried unique molecular identifiers. TCRdb fed the PCR reads into MiXCR, producing one record per CDR3 protein. The data contain about 200,000 distinct CDR3 sequences, 25% to 30% of them singletons. The V and J genes are TRBV7-2 and TRBJ2-1; 8 nucleotides line up with TRBD2. The source material was blood. The receptor was derived from a girl under 18 with multiple sclerosis. The DNA for the CDR3 is TGTGCCAGCAGCGCTGATAGCGGGGCGGACAATGAGCAGTTCTTC. Protein: CASSADSGADNEQFF.